This T cell receptor (beta chain) stems from a study of cytomegalovirus exposure and HLA in healthy donors. Regarding the study as a whole: Reports showed the classifier diagnosing cytomegalovirus status with high specificity and sensitivity. Later genetic work tied a missense DCLRE1C variant to beta-chain V and J trimming.

This clone was counted between two and nine times. Its antigen is unknown. The PCR ran on 60 Vbeta and 13 Jbeta primers. Original analysis: As a later analysis found, there were roughly 80 million unique TCR beta chains, of which roughly 11 million were shared. Clones were sequenced by immunoSEQ multiplex PCR, and TCRdb holds only the in-frame ones, with some missing. That table is the source of V, J and clone size, and D and trimming were worked out from the DNA. The sample shows around 150,000 clones, more than 80% of them seen only once. Each donor was nominally healthy when sampled (though unrecorded immune exposures were likely). The source material was PBMCs. The sequence came from a woman between 18 and 30 years old in good health and CMV-seronegative.

CDR3 protein: CASSSSGADTQYF. CDR3 sequence (DNA): TGTGCCAGCAGCTCCAGCGGCGCAGATACGCAGTATTTT. J is TRBJ2-3 and V is TRBV4-2; D may be TRBD2 (5 bases). V gave up 5 bases and J gave up 4 bases, with 10 bases separating them. Germline V gene data show CDR1 as LGHNA and CDR2 as YNFKEQ. CDR3 length equals 13 residues.